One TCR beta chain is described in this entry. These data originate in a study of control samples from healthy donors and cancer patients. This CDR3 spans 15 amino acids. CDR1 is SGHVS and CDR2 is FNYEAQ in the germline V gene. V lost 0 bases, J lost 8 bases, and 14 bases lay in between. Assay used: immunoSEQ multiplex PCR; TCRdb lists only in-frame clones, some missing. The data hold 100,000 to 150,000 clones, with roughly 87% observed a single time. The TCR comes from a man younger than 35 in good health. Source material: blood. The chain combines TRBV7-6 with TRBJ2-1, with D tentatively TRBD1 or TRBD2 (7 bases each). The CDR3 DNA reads TGTGCCAGCAGCTTAGCGTTCCAGGGGGGGTATGAGCAGTTCTTC. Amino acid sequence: CASSLAFQGGYEQFF.